One sample yielded the 21 T cell receptor beta chains listed below, sequenced in a study of shared clonotypes between healthy human individuals. Only in-frame clones appear in the TCRdb table, and some are missing; sequencing was by immunoSEQ multiplex PCR. The sample contains more than 550,000 clones, under 95% of which appear only once. The naive CD8 subset, CD45RO-negative cells positively selected for CCR7, excluded terminally differentiated effector memory CD45RA+ cells. The sample comprised naive CD8+ T cells sorted from blood. These receptors originate from a man aged 25-40 years in good health.

The chain couples TRBV9 to TRBJ2-3; 14 bases are shared with TRBD2. Trimming removed 3 bases from V and 6 bases from J; junction bases left unmatched: 9. This CDR3 comprises 17 residues. CDR1 and CDR2 from the germline V gene are SGDLS and YYNGEE. CDR3 coding DNA: TGTGCCAGCAGCGACCCCCGAAGGACTAGCGGGAGGGATACGCAGTATTTT. Encoded protein: CASSDPRRTSGRDTQYF.

This CDR3 is CASSYRGSGQPQHF. For the CDR3, the DNA is TGTGCCAGCAGTTACCGTGGGTCGGGTCAGCCCCAGCATTTT. The rearrangement links TRBV6-5 to TRBJ1-5; D gene unclear. There are 14 residues in the CDR3. The germline CDR1 and CDR2 sequences are MNHEY and SVGAGI. V was trimmed by 2 bases and J by 6 bases, leaving 11 bases between them.

The chain combines TRBV2 with TRBJ1-5; D remains ambiguous. Trimming removed 6 bases at V and 0 bases at J, with 18 bases between. This CDR3 is built from 17 residues. CDR1 is SNHLY and CDR2 is FYNNEI in the germline V gene. The chain's CDR3 is CASSEKGIGYSNQPQHF. In nucleotides, the CDR3 is TGTGCCAGCAGCGAGAAGGGTATTGGGTATAGCAATCAGCCCCAGCATTTT.

The rearrangement links TRBV28 to TRBJ1-5; no reliable D call. Germline V lookup: CDR1 MDHEN, CDR2 SYDVKM. V dropped 2 bases and J dropped 2 bases, with 7 bases sitting between them. There are 14 residues in the CDR3. CDR3 in amino acids: CASSLRRRNQPQHF. The DNA for the CDR3 is TGTGCCAGCAGTTTACGGCGTCGCAATCAGCCCCAGCATTTT.

As for this clone: One end of the junction varies from germline; a read error may be responsible. The same CDR3 also results from other DNA sequences found in this sample. The chain employs TRBV7-9 and TRBJ2-1; D may be TRBD1 (5 bases). From germline, CDR1 is SEHNR and CDR2 FQNEAQ (reference sequence). The CDR3 length is 12 residues. The DNA for the CDR3 is TGTGCCAGCAGTTTAGGGGTAAATGAGCAGTTCTTC. Translation: CASSLGVNEQFF.

The chain recombines TRBV4-3 with TRBJ2-7, with TRBD1 as a possible D gene (6 bases). The CDR3 loop spans 14 amino acids. Germline CDR1 LGHNA, CDR2 YSLEER. V was shortened by 1 base and J by 5 bases, with 12 bases between the two germline ends. CDR3: CASSQVQGEDEQYF. The CDR3 bases are TGCGCCAGCAGCCAAGTACAGGGTGAGGACGAGCAGTACTTC.

The chain has TRBV19 and TRBJ2-2; 8 nucleotides match TRBD1. CDR1 and CDR2 from the germline V gene are LNHDA and SQIVND (reference sequence). The length of the CDR3 is 15 residues. J gave up 5 bases and V 7 bases, and 9 bases lay outside the gene matches. The CDR3 sequence: CASTTGTGLTGELFF. The DNA for the CDR3 is TGTGCCAGTACTACCGGGACAGGATTAACCGGGGAGCTGTTTTTT.

There are a few counts of this clone. This chain joins TRBV5-6 and TRBJ1-2; TRBD1 might be the D (5 bases). In germline, CDR1 is SGHDT, CDR2 YYEEEE. V was shortened by 0 bases and J by 3 bases, with 9 bases between the two germline ends. This CDR3 is 14 amino acids long. The CDR3 bases are TGTGCCAGCAGCTTGGGATCGGGGGACTATGGCTACACCTTC. Protein: CASSLGSGDYGYTF.

The CDR3 reads CASSLEQGNEQFF. CDR3 bases: TGTGCCAGCAGCTTGGAACAGGGCAATGAGCAGTTCTTC. V and J are TRBV5-4 and TRBJ2-1, with D maybe TRBD1 (6 bases). The CDR3 consists of 13 residues. V dropped 0 bases and J dropped 6 bases, with 7 bases sitting between them. Germline V gene data show CDR1 as SGHNT and CDR2 as YYREEE (reference sequence).

The chain combines TRBV7-2 with TRBJ2-7; D not resolved. Germline CDR1 reads SGHTA; CDR2 reads FQGNSA. The V end lost 4 bases, the J end lost 2 bases, and 12 bases lay between the germline ends. This CDR3 has 14 amino acids. The CDR3 is CASSSPNSPYEQYF. Here the CDR3 DNA reads TGTGCCAGCAGCTCGCCCAACTCACCCTACGAGCAGTACTTC.

V is TRBV6-6 and J is TRBJ2-1; 10 nucleotides align to TRBD2. This CDR3 region has 13 residues. Trimming cost V 10 bases and J 2 bases; bases outside gene matches: 2. Germline V gene data show CDR1 as MNHNY and CDR2 as SVGAGI (reference sequence). The CDR3 spells CATGTSAYNEQFF. CDR3 DNA sequence: TGTGCCACCGGGACTAGCGCCTACAATGAGCAGTTCTTC.

This chain joins TRBV7-6 and TRBJ2-3; TRBD2 matches 16 bases. The trim removed 0 bases at V and 0 bases at J, leaving 6 bases unmatched. Germline CDR1 and CDR2: SGHVS and FNYEAQ. This CDR3 contains 20 residues. CDR3 nucleotides: TGTGCCAGCAGCTTAGCGGGACTAGCGGGAGGGCGGACTAGCACAGATACGCAGTATTTT. This translates into CASSLAGLAGGRTSTDTQYF. The full variable domain, completed using reference TRBV7-6 and TRBJ2-3, is GAGVSQSPRYKVTKRGQDVALRCDPISGHVSLYWYRQALGQGPEFLTYFNYEAQQDKSGLPNDRFSAERPEGSISTLTIQRTEQRDSAMYRCASSLAGLAGGRTSTDTQYFGPGTRLTVL.

The rearrangement uses TRBV27 and TRBJ2-2, with TRBD1 matching over 7 bases. The CDR3 length is 19 residues. Germline V gene lookup returns CDR1 MNHEY and CDR2 SMNVEV (reference sequence). V lost 3 bases to trimming and J lost 2 bases; unmatched junction nucleotides: 15. The CDR3 sequence is CASSFPRKTGEINTGELFF. CDR3 DNA sequence: TGTGCCAGCAGTTTCCCCAGAAAAACAGGGGAAATAAACACCGGGGAGCTGTTTTTT.

This clone was detected once. V gene TRBV10-3 combines with J gene TRBJ1-2, with D unresolved. V gave up 0 bases and J gave up 6 bases, with 14 bases separating them. There are 15 residues in the CDR3. Germline V gene data show CDR1 as ENHRY and CDR2 as SYGVKD. The CDR3 here is CAISESRAALDGYTF. The CDR3, as DNA: TGTGCCATCAGTGAGTCTCGGGCAGCCTTAGATGGCTACACCTTC.

CDR3 region: CATYGQGPPRTSGSDSYNEQFF. The CDR3 DNA reads TGTGCCACCTACGGGCAGGGGCCTCCCAGGACTAGCGGGAGCGACTCCTACAATGAGCAGTTCTTC. This chain uses TRBV15 with TRBJ2-1, with 13 bases fitting TRBD2. Germline V gives CDR1 LNHNV, CDR2 YYDKDF (reference sequence). The CDR3 totals 22 residues. V was pared by 8 bases and J by 0 bases, with 22 bases of the junction left unmatched.

V usage is TRBV2 and J usage is TRBJ2-5; D not resolved. V was shortened by 1 base and J by 7 bases, with 4 bases between the two germline ends. CDR3 length equals 11 residues. The germline V gene has CDR1 SNHLY and CDR2 FYNNEI. The CDR3 DNA reads as TGTGCCAGCAGTGAAGAAGTGACCCAGTACTTC. The encoded protein is CASSEEVTQYF.

The chain recombines TRBV7-9 with TRBJ2-1; no reliable D call. CDR3 size: 14 residues. V was shortened by 5 bases and J by 6 bases, with 14 bases between the two germline ends. Germline CDR1 reads SEHNR; CDR2 reads FQNEAQ (reference sequence). CDR3 amino acids: CASSNSTFPNEQFF. The CDR3 nucleotides read TGTGCCAGCAGCAATTCGACGTTCCCCAATGAGCAGTTCTTC.

The gene calls are TRBV7-9 and TRBJ1-1, with 7 positions matching TRBD1. The CDR3 spans 14 residues. CDR1 is SEHNR and CDR2 is FQNEAQ in the germline V gene (reference sequence). The V and J ends lost 5 bases and 6 bases, in that order; junction bases with no gene match: 9. The CDR3 loop reads CASSNSTGRAEAFF. Written as DNA, the CDR3 is TGTGCCAGCAGCAATTCGACAGGGAGGGCTGAAGCTTTCTTT.

The chain recombines TRBV6-6 with TRBJ2-1; 7 bases agree with TRBD2. Germline CDR1 is MNHNY and CDR2 is SVGAGI (reference sequence). This CDR3 contains 13 residues. J lost 6 bases, V lost 5 bases, and 4 bases had no gene match. This chain's CDR3 is CASSRLAANEQFF. CDR3 nucleotide sequence: TGTGCCAGCAGTCGCCTAGCGGCCAATGAGCAGTTCTTC.

The J gene is TRBJ2-3, the V gene TRBV7-9, with 11 bases that match TRBD2. Looked up from germline, CDR1 is SEHNR and CDR2 is FQNEAQ (reference sequence). The CDR3 runs 16 residues. V trimming: 0 bases; J trimming: 4 bases; junction bases outside the gene matches: 3. CDR3 DNA sequence: TGTGCCAGCAGCTTAGCTAGCGGGAGGGTCGCAGATACGCAGTATTTT. Its protein product is CASSLASGRVADTQYF.

The chain recombines TRBV5-1 with TRBJ2-1, with TRBD1 matching 8 bases. This CDR3 is 15 amino acids long. The trim removed 4 bases at V and 3 bases at J, leaving 6 bases unmatched. CDR1 SGHRS and CDR2 YFSETQ come from the germline V gene. As DNA, the CDR3 is TGCGCCAGCAGCACCGGGACAGGACACTACAATGAGCAGTTCTTC. It translates to CASSTGTGHYNEQFF.